These 31 T cell receptor beta chains were all obtained from the same sample, sequenced in a study of cytomegalovirus exposure and HLA in healthy donors. PCR amplification relied on 60 Vbeta primers (plus 13 Jbeta primers). Profiled with immunoSEQ multiplex PCR; TCRdb holds only in-frame clones, not every one. The sample lists approximately 130,000 clones, 76% occurring once. The sequenced material came from PBMCs. The receptors here all came from a female donor in good health and CMV-seropositive.

The V call is TRBV4-2, the J call TRBJ1-6, with 9 bases matching TRBD1. Germline trimming cut 0 bases from V and 10 bases from J; bases unmatched to any gene: 7. CDR3 length: 16 amino acids. Germline CDR1 reads LGHNA; CDR2 reads YNFKEQ. The CDR3 bases are TGTGCCAGCAGCCAAGATGCCAAGGGACAGGGATCACCCCTCCACTTT. Translated, it gives CASSQDAKGQGSPLHF.

A few counts support this clone. The genes are TRBV27 and TRBJ2-7; possibly TRBD1 for D (6 bases). The V end was cut by 4 bases, the J end by 6 bases, with 16 bases between. CDR1 is MNHEY and CDR2 is SMNVEV in the germline V gene (reference sequence). This CDR3 contains 14 residues. The CDR3 protein is CASSSTGIPVEQYF. The DNA of the CDR3 is TGTGCCAGCAGTTCAACAGGGATTCCTGTCGAGCAGTACTTC.

The chain couples TRBV11-2 to TRBJ2-2, with 8 bases fitting TRBD1. J lost 4 bases, V lost 5 bases, and 9 bases had no gene match. There are 16 residues in the CDR3. Germline loops: CDR1 SGHAT, CDR2 FQNNGV. CDR3 protein: CASSVGQGWSTGELFF. Here the CDR3 DNA reads TGTGCCAGCAGCGTTGGACAGGGTTGGAGCACCGGGGAGCTGTTTTTT.

This rearrangement joins TRBV7-3 to TRBJ1-1; D is possibly TRBD1 (5 bases). Trimming pared 2 bases from V and 6 bases from J, leaving 10 bases between. The germline V gene has CDR1 SGHTA and CDR2 FQGTGA. The CDR3 totals 13 residues. Here the CDR3 reads CASSLAGAAEAFF. The CDR3 DNA follows: TGTGCCAGCAGCTTAGCTGGGGCAGCTGAAGCTTTCTTT.

In regard to this clone: One end of the junction varies from germline; a read error may be responsible. The sample holds other DNA sequences that translate to the same CDR3. This chain joins TRBV30 and TRBJ1-1; no clear D. Germline loops: CDR1 GTSNPN, CDR2 SVGIG (reference sequence). This CDR3 contains 14 residues. Here the CDR3 reads CAWSREIDDTEAFF. The CDR3 bases are TGTGCCTGGAGTCGTGAGATTGATGACACGGAAGCTTTCTTT.

The gene calls are TRBV12-5 and TRBJ2-1; TRBD2 matches at 11 bases. With 8 bases clipped from V and 8 bases from J, the junction kept 5 bases outside the gene matches. Germline CDR1 and CDR2: LGHNT and FRNRAP. The CDR3 extends over 13 amino acids. The CDR3: CASQTSGSHEQFF. Written as DNA, the CDR3 is TGTGCTAGTCAAACTAGCGGGAGTCATGAGCAGTTCTTC.

V and J are TRBV7-9 and TRBJ1-1; D is unresolved. Germline-derived CDR1 and CDR2 are SEHNR and FQNEAQ (reference sequence). The CDR3 length is 14 residues. The V and J ends lost 7 bases and 0 bases respectively, with 12 bases between them. CDR3 DNA sequence: TGTGCCAGCATGGGCAACGTCATGAACACTGAAGCTTTCTTT. Its protein is CASMGNVMNTEAFF.

The rearrangement uses TRBV19 and TRBJ1-1; D perhaps matches TRBD1 (6 bases). The V end lost 2 bases, the J end lost 6 bases, and 19 bases lay between the germline ends. The CDR3 sequence is 16 residues long. The V gene's germline CDR1 is LNHDA and CDR2 SQIVND (reference sequence). The CDR3 spells CASSIRTGGRRPEAFF. CDR3 DNA: TGTGCCAGTAGTATAAGAACGGGGGGCAGGCGTCCTGAAGCTTTCTTT.

V and J are TRBV7-3 and TRBJ2-5; 10 bases are a match to TRBD1. Per the germline V gene, CDR1 is SGHTA and CDR2 is FQGTGA. V was pared by 2 bases and J by 4 bases, with 4 bases of the junction left unmatched. The CDR3 has 15 residues. The CDR3 DNA reads as TGTGCCAGCAGCTTAGGGACAGGGGTGTCAGAGACCCAGTACTTC. It encodes CASSLGTGVSETQYF.

This clone has just a few counts. The chain joins TRBV6-4 to TRBJ2-1; D remains ambiguous. Trimming cost V 4 bases and J 10 bases, with 14 bases left between them. Germline values: CDR1 MRHNA, CDR2 SNTAGT. CDR3 length equals 13 residues. In nucleotides, the CDR3 is TGTGCCAGCAGTGGCAGTACCCAATCGGAGCAGTTCTTC. This codes for CASSGSTQSEQFF.

V and J are TRBV30 and TRBJ2-7; the D is unclear. Per germline, CDR1 GTSNPN and CDR2 SVGIG (reference sequence). The CDR3 contains 13 residues. Trimming left V 0 bases short and J 3 bases short, with 9 bases between. The DNA for the CDR3 is TGTGCCTGGAGTGTAGCTAGGAACTACGAGCAGTACTTC. Translated: CAWSVARNYEQYF.

The V call is TRBV6-5, the J call TRBJ2-2; 8 nucleotides match TRBD2. Trimming at V came to 0 bases and at J to 4 bases, leaving 4 bases not matched to a gene. This CDR3 comprises 16 residues. Germline V gene sequence: CDR1 MNHEY, CDR2 SVGAGI. Here the CDR3 reads CASSYSGTSTTGELFF. CDR3 DNA sequence: TGTGCCAGCAGTTACTCGGGGACTAGTACCACCGGGGAGCTGTTTTTT.

V is TRBV6-5 and J is TRBJ1-2, with TRBD1 as a possible D gene (6 bases). The germline V gene has CDR1 MNHEY and CDR2 SVGAGI. Trimming shortened V by 6 bases and J by 5 bases, and 16 bases separated the two germline ends. The CDR3 has 14 amino acids. The CDR3 reads CASSPGQRKYGYTF. CDR3 nucleotides: TGTGCCAGCAGCCCTGGACAGCGGAAATATGGCTACACCTTC.

The V call is TRBV18, the J call TRBJ2-5, with TRBD1 matching over 9 bases. The CDR3 runs 16 residues. Unmatched junction bases numbered 9, after V lost 3 bases and J lost 4 bases. In germline, CDR1 is KGHSH, CDR2 LQKENI. Written as DNA, the CDR3 is TGTGCCAGCTCACCCCAGACAGGGGGGGGTCGAGAGACCCAGTACTTC. Protein sequence: CASSPQTGGGRETQYF.

The chain couples TRBV9 to TRBJ2-7; 12 positions match TRBD2. J lost 5 bases, V lost 7 bases, and 13 bases had no gene match. This CDR3 comprises 16 residues. The germline CDR1 and CDR2 sequences are SGDLS and YYNGEE. The CDR3 is CASGAASGRALHEQYF. As DNA, the CDR3 is TGTGCCAGCGGGGCGGCTAGCGGGAGGGCCCTCCACGAGCAGTACTTC.

The chain joins TRBV5-1 to TRBJ2-7; 9 bases are a match to TRBD1. Trimming took 1 base from V and 3 from J; bases not matched to a gene: 2. Germline CDR1 SGHRS, CDR2 YFSETQ. The CDR3 extends over 14 amino acids. The CDR3 DNA sequence: TGCGCCAGCAGCTTGACAGGGGGCGGCTACGAGCAGTACTTC. Protein sequence: CASSLTGGGYEQYF. The complete variable domain, with remaining parts taken from reference TRBV5-1 and TRBJ2-7, reads KAGVTQTPRYLIKTRGQQVTLSCSPISGHRSVSWYQQTPGQGLQFLFEYFSETQRNKGNFPGRFSGRQFSNSRSEMNVSTLELGDSALYLCASSLTGGGYEQYFGPGTRLTVT.

This clone was observed a handful of times. The gene calls are TRBV6-5 and TRBJ2-7; 7 bases agree with TRBD2. This CDR3 spans 14 amino acids. Germline CDR1 reads MNHEY; CDR2 reads SVGAGI. J lost 6 bases, V lost 0 bases, and 5 bases had no gene match. The CDR3 DNA sequence: TGTGCCAGCAGTTACTCGACGGGGGAGGGCGAGCAGTACTTC. This gives the protein CASSYSTGEGEQYF.

This chain links TRBV6-5 with TRBJ1-3, with D tentatively TRBD1 (5 bases). CDR3 length equals 15 residues. The V end was cut by 4 bases, the J end by 4 bases, with 14 bases between. Germline V CDR1 and CDR2: MNHEY, SVGAGI. CDR3: CASSLYGQSGNTIYF. CDR3 sequence (DNA): TGTGCCAGCAGTTTGTATGGACAATCCGGAAACACCATATATTTT.

This clone was observed a few times. The chain employs TRBV11-2 and TRBJ1-3; a weak D match, TRBD1 (5 bases). Trimming left V 5 bases short and J 0 bases short, with 17 bases between. This CDR3 contains 17 residues. Germline CDR1 reads SGHAT; CDR2 reads FQNNGV. CDR3 sequence: CASSRNSGYGSGNTIYF. The CDR3 nucleotides read TGTGCCAGCAGCAGGAACTCAGGGTACGGCTCTGGAAACACCATATATTTT.

The rearrangement joins TRBV7-9 to TRBJ1-5, with D unclear. The germline V and J ends were trimmed by 4 bases and 6 bases, with 7 bases remaining between them. The V gene's germline CDR1 is SEHNR and CDR2 FQNEAQ (reference sequence). This CDR3 comprises 12 residues. CDR3 region: CASSSGIQPQHF. The CDR3 region has the DNA TGTGCCAGCAGCTCGGGGATTCAGCCCCAGCATTTT.

The chain combines TRBV27 with TRBJ2-1; TRBD1 aligns across 9 bases. Germline CDR1 MNHEY, CDR2 SMNVEV (reference sequence). This CDR3 has 15 residues. V lost 5 bases and J lost 5; bases outside the gene matches: 7. This chain's CDR3 is CASSAIQGADNEQFF. DNA for the CDR3: TGTGCCAGCAGTGCAATACAGGGGGCGGACAATGAGCAGTTCTTC.

The J gene is TRBJ1-4, the V gene TRBV13; 7 nucleotides match TRBD1. Germline CDR1 reads PRHDT; CDR2 reads FYEKMQ (reference sequence). J lost 1 base, V lost 5 bases, and 4 bases had no gene match. The CDR3 runs to 15 residues. In DNA form, the CDR3 reads TGTGCCAGCAGCGTCCGGACAGGAACTAATGAAAAACTGTTTTTT. It encodes CASSVRTGTNEKLFF.

This rearrangement joins TRBV10-3 to TRBJ1-1; D gene unclear. Germline V gene data show CDR1 as ENHRY and CDR2 as SYGVKD. Trimming removed 5 bases from V and 2 bases from J, with 12 bases in between. CDR3 length equals 14 residues. For the CDR3, the DNA is TGTGCCATCAGTCCGCGACTCCTAAACACTGAAGCTTTCTTT. Translation gives CAISPRLLNTEAFF.

This rearrangement joins TRBV19 to TRBJ1-5; the D is unclear. V dropped 4 bases and J dropped 4 bases, with 11 bases sitting between them. Germline CDR1 reads LNHDA; CDR2 reads SQIVND (reference sequence). The CDR3 consists of 14 residues. The DNA for the CDR3 is TGTGCCAGTAGTACTCACGACACTAATCAGCCCCAGCATTTT. Its translation: CASSTHDTNQPQHF.

This chain joins TRBV18 and TRBJ2-1, with 7 bases identical to TRBD1. The V and J ends lost 6 bases and 10 bases, in that order; junction bases with no gene match: 12. From germline, CDR1 is KGHSH and CDR2 LQKENI. This CDR3 has 14 residues. CDR3 sequence (DNA): TGTGCCAGCTCTCCTAACACAGGGGTAAGGGAGCAGTTCTTC. This codes for CASSPNTGVREQFF.

The chain employs TRBV5-1 and TRBJ2-1; D is uncertain. With 0 bases removed from V and 3 bases from J, the gap between germline ends came to 13 bases. CDR1 and CDR2 (germline): SGHRS, YFSETQ. This CDR3 region has 16 residues. The CDR3 loop reads CASSLESLNGYNEQFF. The CDR3 nucleotides are TGCGCCAGCAGCTTGGAGTCCTTAAACGGCTACAATGAGCAGTTCTTC. The whole variable domain, remainder taken from reference TRBV5-1 and TRBJ2-1, is KAGVTQTPRYLIKTRGQQVTLSCSPISGHRSVSWYQQTPGQGLQFLFEYFSETQRNKGNFPGRFSGRQFSNSRSEMNVSTLELGDSALYLCASSLESLNGYNEQFFGPGTRLTVL.

The V call is TRBV5-1, the J call TRBJ2-7, with 11 bases aligning to TRBD1. The CDR3 sequence is 15 residues long. The trim removed 7 bases at V and 2 bases at J, leaving 8 bases unmatched. Germline lookup yields CDR1 SGHRS and CDR2 YFSETQ. CDR3 bases: TGCGCCAGCGCTCCGCCGGGACAGGGGGCCTACGAGCAGTACTTC. It translates to CASAPPGQGAYEQYF.

This clone appeared a few times. The chain is built from TRBV19 and TRBJ1-1; D not resolved. With 6 bases removed from V and 6 bases from J, the gap between germline ends came to 20 bases. This CDR3 has 15 residues. Germline lookup yields CDR1 LNHDA and CDR2 SQIVND (reference sequence). The DNA of the CDR3 is TGTGCCAGTAGAACACCCGGAGGTTTTAGCGCTGAAGCTTTCTTT. This encodes CASRTPGGFSAEAFF.

The chain has TRBV19 and TRBJ2-1; 8 positions match TRBD2. The V segment lost 5 bases and the J segment 2 bases; nucleotides outside the gene matches: 8. In germline, CDR1 is LNHDA, CDR2 SQIVND (reference sequence). The CDR3 covers 16 residues. For the CDR3, the DNA is TGTGCCAGTAGTCCCACCAAAGCGGGGGCCTACAATGAGCAGTTCTTC. It encodes CASSPTKAGAYNEQFF.

J is TRBJ2-3 and V is TRBV11-2, with 7 bases aligning to TRBD1. This CDR3 has 14 residues. J lost 5 bases, V lost 7 bases, and 9 bases had no gene match. The germline V gene has CDR1 SGHAT and CDR2 FQNNGV. CDR3 sequence (DNA): TGTGCCAGCACTTCCCCCCGACAGGGAGATACGCAGTATTTT. Its translation is CASTSPRQGDTQYF.

CDR3 residues: CASREISGANVLTF. The CDR3 bases are TGTGCCAGCAGGGAGATCTCTGGGGCCAACGTCCTGACTTTC. This chain connects TRBV6-6 to TRBJ2-6; D is uncertain. The length of the CDR3 is 14 residues. Looked up from germline, CDR1 is MNHNY and CDR2 is SVGAGI (reference sequence). V was pared by 6 bases and J by 0 bases, with 6 bases between.